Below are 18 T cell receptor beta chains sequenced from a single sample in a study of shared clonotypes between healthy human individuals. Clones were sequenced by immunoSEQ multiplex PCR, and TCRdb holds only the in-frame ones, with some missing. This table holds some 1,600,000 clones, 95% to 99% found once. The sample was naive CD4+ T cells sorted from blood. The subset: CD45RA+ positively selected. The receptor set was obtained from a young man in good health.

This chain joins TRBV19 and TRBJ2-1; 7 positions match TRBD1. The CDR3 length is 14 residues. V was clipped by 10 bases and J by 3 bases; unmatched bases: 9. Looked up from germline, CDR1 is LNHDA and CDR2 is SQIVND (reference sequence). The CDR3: CATEDRTGYNEQFF. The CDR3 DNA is TGTGCCACCGAGGACAGGACGGGCTACAATGAGCAGTTCTTC.

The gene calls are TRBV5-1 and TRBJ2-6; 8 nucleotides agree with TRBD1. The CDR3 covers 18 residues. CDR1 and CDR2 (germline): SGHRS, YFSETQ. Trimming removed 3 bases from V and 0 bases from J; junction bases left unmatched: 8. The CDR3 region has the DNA TGCGCCAGCAGCTCAGGGGGCCCACAGATCTCTGGGGCCAACGTCCTGACTTTC. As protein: CASSSGGPQISGANVLTF.

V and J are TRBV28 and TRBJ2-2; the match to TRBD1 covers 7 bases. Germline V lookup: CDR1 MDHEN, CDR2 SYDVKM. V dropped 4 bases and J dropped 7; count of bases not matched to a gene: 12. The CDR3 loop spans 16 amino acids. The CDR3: CASSSQDRDESGELFF. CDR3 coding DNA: TGTGCCAGCAGTTCACAAGACAGGGACGAAAGCGGGGAGCTGTTTTTT.

CDR3 bases: TGTGCCAGCAGCATCGGACTGGCTAGCACAGATACGCAGTATTTT. It translates to CASSIGLASTDTQYF. This chain uses TRBV27 with TRBJ2-3; D may be TRBD2 (5 bases). Germline CDR1 is MNHEY and CDR2 is SMNVEV (reference sequence). CDR3 size: 15 residues. V gave up 6 bases and J gave up 0 bases, with 13 bases separating them.

In nucleotides, the CDR3 is TGTGCCAGCAGCTTGAATCGATTGCACAGGGGGAGCACAGATACGCAGTATTTT. Translating it yields CASSLNRLHRGSTDTQYF. The chain links TRBV5-6 to TRBJ2-3; TRBD1 matches 8 bases. In germline, CDR1 is SGHDT, CDR2 YYEEEE. CDR3 length: 18 amino acids. Germline trimming cut 1 base from V and 0 bases from J; bases unmatched to any gene: 10.

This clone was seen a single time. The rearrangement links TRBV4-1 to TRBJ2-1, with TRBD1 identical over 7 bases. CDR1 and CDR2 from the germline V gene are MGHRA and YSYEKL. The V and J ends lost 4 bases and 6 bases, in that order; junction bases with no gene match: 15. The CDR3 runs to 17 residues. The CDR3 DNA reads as TGCGCCAGCAGCCCGACCAGTGTAAGTCCAGGGGGCAATGAGCAGTTCTTC. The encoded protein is CASSPTSVSPGGNEQFF.

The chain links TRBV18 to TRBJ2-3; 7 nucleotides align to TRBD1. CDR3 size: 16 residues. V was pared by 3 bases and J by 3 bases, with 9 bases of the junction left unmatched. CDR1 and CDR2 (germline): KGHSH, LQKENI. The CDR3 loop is CASSPLGQSKTDTQYF. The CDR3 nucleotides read TGTGCCAGCTCACCCCTGGGACAGTCAAAGACAGATACGCAGTATTTT.

The CDR3 DNA reads as TGTGCCTGGAGTGTAGGCGGGAGGGTTTACAATGAGCAGTTCTTC. Its translation: CAWSVGGRVYNEQFF. This chain links TRBV30 with TRBJ2-1; 9 positions agree with TRBD2. Trimming cost V 0 bases and J 4 bases; bases outside gene matches: 4. Germline assignment: CDR1 GTSNPN and CDR2 SVGIG (reference sequence). The CDR3 spans 15 residues.

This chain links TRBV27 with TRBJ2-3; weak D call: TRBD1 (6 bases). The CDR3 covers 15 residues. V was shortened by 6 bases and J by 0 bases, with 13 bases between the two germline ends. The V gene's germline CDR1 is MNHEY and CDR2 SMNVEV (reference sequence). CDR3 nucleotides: TGTGCCAGCAGGAGGGACACCACTAGCACAGATACGCAGTATTTT. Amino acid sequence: CASRRDTTSTDTQYF.

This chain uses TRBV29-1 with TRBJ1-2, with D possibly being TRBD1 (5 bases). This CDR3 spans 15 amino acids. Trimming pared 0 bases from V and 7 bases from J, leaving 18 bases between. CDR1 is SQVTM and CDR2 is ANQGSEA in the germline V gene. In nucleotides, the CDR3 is TGCAGCGTTGAAGATAGACAGAGATCCTTCTCTGGCTACACCTTC. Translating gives CSVEDRQRSFSGYTF.

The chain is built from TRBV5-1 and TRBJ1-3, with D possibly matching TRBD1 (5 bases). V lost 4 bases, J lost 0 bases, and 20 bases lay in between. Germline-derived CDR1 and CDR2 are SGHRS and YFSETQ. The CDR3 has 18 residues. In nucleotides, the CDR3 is TGCGCCAGCAGCCAAAGGGGAGACAGACTCGACTCTGGAAACACCATATATTTT. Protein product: CASSQRGDRLDSGNTIYF.

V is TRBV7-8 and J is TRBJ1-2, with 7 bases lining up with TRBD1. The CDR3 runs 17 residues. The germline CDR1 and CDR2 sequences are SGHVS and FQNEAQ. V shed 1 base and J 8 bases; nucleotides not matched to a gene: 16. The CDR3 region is CASSLDPMRGRGFGYTF. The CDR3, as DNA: TGTGCCAGCAGCTTAGATCCCATGAGGGGGCGCGGCTTCGGCTACACCTTC.

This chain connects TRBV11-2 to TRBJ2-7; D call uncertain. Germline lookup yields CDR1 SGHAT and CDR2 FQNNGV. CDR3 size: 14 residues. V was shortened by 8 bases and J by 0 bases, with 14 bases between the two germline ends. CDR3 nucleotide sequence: TGTGCCAGCTCGAAGGACCCAGCCTCCTACGAGCAGTACTTC. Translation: CASSKDPASYEQYF.

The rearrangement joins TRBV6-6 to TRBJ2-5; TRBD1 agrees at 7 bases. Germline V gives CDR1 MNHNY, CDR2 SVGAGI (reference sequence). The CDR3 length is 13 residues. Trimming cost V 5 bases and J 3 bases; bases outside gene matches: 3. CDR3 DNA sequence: TGTGCCAGCAGTGGGACAGCGAAAGAGACCCAGTACTTC. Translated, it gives CASSGTAKETQYF.

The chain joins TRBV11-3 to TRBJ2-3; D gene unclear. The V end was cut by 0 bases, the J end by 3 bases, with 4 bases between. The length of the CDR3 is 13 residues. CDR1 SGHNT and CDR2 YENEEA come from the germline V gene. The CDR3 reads CASSLDPTDTQYF. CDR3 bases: TGTGCCAGCAGCTTAGATCCGACAGATACGCAGTATTTT.

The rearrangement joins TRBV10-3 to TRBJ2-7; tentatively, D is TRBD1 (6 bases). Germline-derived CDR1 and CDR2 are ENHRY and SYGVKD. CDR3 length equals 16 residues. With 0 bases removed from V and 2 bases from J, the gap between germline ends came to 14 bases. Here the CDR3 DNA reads TGTGCCATCAGTGAGTCTACAGGGCCTAATCCCTACGAGCAGTACTTC. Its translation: CAISESTGPNPYEQYF.

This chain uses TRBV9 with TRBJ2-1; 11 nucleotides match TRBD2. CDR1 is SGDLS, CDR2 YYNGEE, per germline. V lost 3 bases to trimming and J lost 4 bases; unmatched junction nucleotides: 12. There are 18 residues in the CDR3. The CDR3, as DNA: TGTGCCAGCAGCGGGTCTTTTAGCGGGAGGGCCCTTTACAATGAGCAGTTCTTC. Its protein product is CASSGSFSGRALYNEQFF.

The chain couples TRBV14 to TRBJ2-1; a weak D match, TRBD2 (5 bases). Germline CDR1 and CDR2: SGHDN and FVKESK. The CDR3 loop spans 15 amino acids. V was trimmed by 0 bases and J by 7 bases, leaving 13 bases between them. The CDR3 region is CASSQDQVRRNEQFF. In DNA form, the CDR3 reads TGTGCCAGCAGCCAAGATCAGGTTCGGAGGAATGAGCAGTTCTTC.